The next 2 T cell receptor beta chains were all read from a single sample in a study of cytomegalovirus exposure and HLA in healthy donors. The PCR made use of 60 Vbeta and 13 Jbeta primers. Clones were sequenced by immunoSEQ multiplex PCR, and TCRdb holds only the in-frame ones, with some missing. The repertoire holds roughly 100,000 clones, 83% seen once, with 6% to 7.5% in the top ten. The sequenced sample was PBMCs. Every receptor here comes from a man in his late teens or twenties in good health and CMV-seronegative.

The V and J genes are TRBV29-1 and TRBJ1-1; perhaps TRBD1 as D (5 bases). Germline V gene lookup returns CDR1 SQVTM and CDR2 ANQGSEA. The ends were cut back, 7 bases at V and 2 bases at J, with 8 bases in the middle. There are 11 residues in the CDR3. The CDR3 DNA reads TGCAGCGATGGGGCTAACACTGAAGCTTTCTTT. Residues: CSDGANTEAFF.

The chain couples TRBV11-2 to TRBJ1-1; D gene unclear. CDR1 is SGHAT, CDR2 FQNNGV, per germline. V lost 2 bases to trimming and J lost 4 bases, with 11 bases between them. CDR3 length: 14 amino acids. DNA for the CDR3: TGTGCCAGCAGCTTATTTGACCCGGGCACTGAAGCTTTCTTT. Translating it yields CASSLFDPGTEAFF.